The TCR beta chain under discussion was sequenced for a study of OX40 agonist ivuxolimab in advanced cancers. Study summary: Treatment of patients was with ivuxolimab, an agonistic anti-OX40 (CD134) antibody. The dose-escalation group included hepatocellular carcinoma, melanoma, renal cell carcinoma and head and neck cancer.

Method: immunoSEQ multiplex PCR; TCRdb's copy keeps in-frame clones and lacks some. The table includes 85,000 to 100,000 clones, around 87% detected once. Autoimmune disease history or systemic immunosuppression barred patients. Sequenced here: CD4+ or CD8+ T cells sorted from blood, sampled in a trial of the OX40 agonist ivuxolimab. This TCR was recovered from an adult with an advanced solid tumor such as melanoma, head and neck, liver or kidney cancer.

CDR3 DNA sequence: TGTGCCAGCAGCTTAGACGCGTTGGTGGATGAGCAGTTCTTC. It translates to CASSLDALVDEQFF. The rearrangement uses TRBV11-2 and TRBJ2-1; D unclear. With 0 bases removed from V and 8 bases from J, the gap between germline ends came to 11 bases. Germline values: CDR1 SGHAT, CDR2 FQNNGV. There are 14 residues in the CDR3. Full variable domain (missing parts from reference TRBV11-2 and TRBJ2-1): EAGVAQSPRYKIIEKRQSVAFWCNPISGHATLYWYQQILGQGPKLLIQFQNNGVVDDSQLPKDRFSAERLKGVDSTLKIQPAKLEDSAVYLCASSLDALVDEQFFGPGTRLTVL.